These 26 T cell receptor beta chains were all obtained from the same sample, sequenced in a study of T-cell memory formation after mild COVID-19. Each CDR3 protein gets one entry after TCRdb re-called the 5' RACE reads with MiXCR. Here the sample spans 350,000 to 500,000 distinct CDR3 sequences, roughly 18% being singletons. Input material: PBMCs or a T cell subset sorted from them (not recorded which). The receptors shown here come from a man aged 18 to 30 who had mild COVID-19 (a few samples of this study predate the infection). Cell type and time point are not known.

V and J are TRBV6-5 and TRBJ1-6; no clear D. CDR1 is MNHEY, CDR2 SVGAGI, per germline. V was pared by 2 bases and J by 10 bases, with 12 bases between. This CDR3 spans 14 amino acids. The CDR3 DNA is TGTGCCAGCAGTTACAATCAGTGGGTCTCACCCCTCCACTTT. This gives the protein CASSYNQWVSPLHF.

The J gene is TRBJ1-4, the V gene TRBV6-5; no clear D. Between the trimmed V and J ends, which lost 1 base and 8 bases, there was a span of 5 bases. Germline V gene lookup returns CDR1 MNHEY and CDR2 SVGAGI. The CDR3 totals 12 residues. This chain's CDR3 is CASSYFGEKLFF. The CDR3, as DNA: TGTGCCAGCAGTTACTTCGGGGAAAAACTGTTTTTT.

This clonotype was seen repeatedly, ten times or more. V gene TRBV3-1 combines with J gene TRBJ2-7; D is possibly TRBD1 or TRBD2 (5 bases each). The ends were cut back, 2 bases at V and 4 bases at J, with 12 bases in the middle. Germline V CDR1 and CDR2: LGHDT, YNNKEL (reference sequence). The CDR3 loop spans 14 amino acids. This CDR3 reads CASSQTGAVYEQYF. The CDR3 DNA reads as TGTGCCAGCAGCCAAACCGGGGCGGTATACGAGCAGTACTTC.

This chain joins TRBV15 and TRBJ1-1; D is possibly TRBD1 (6 bases). Trimming pared 0 bases from V and 8 bases from J, leaving 13 bases between. The CDR3 totals 14 residues. The germline gives CDR1 LNHNV, CDR2 YYDKDF (reference sequence). CDR3 residues: CATSRDLSGAEAFF. In DNA form, the CDR3 reads TGTGCCACCAGCAGAGATCTTTCAGGGGCCGAAGCTTTCTTT.

The chain is built from TRBV5-5 and TRBJ2-1; 7 bases match TRBD2. Germline trimming cut 3 bases from V and 2 bases from J; bases unmatched to any gene: 8. The CDR3 runs 16 residues. In germline, CDR1 is SGHKS, CDR2 YYEKEE (reference sequence). The CDR3 is CASSSGGSMPYNEQFF. In DNA, the CDR3 is TGTGCCAGCAGCTCGGGGGGTTCGATGCCCTACAATGAGCAGTTCTTC.

In its sample, this clonotype was seen a few times. The chain uses TRBV5-1 and TRBJ2-7; D remains ambiguous. The germline gives CDR1 SGHRS, CDR2 YFSETQ. Trimming pared 6 bases from V and 3 bases from J, leaving 10 bases between. This CDR3 is built from 12 residues. Written as DNA, the CDR3 is TGCGCCAGCACCAAAAAGGGCTACGAGCAGTACGTC. It yields the protein CASTKKGYEQYV.

The V and J genes are TRBV29-1 and TRBJ1-2, with 7 bases identical to TRBD1. Germline CDR1 is SQVTM and CDR2 is ANQGSEA. The V segment lost 4 bases and the J segment 4 bases; nucleotides outside the gene matches: 18. CDR3 size: 17 residues. CDR3 DNA: TGCAGCGTTGGGGACGCCCCGGGACAGCTCCTTGGCTATGGCTACACCTTC. Translation: CSVGDAPGQLLGYGYTF.

The J gene is TRBJ1-1, the V gene TRBV6-5, with unresolved D. Between the trimmed V and J ends, which lost 0 bases and 2 bases, there was a span of 13 bases. The CDR3 totals 16 residues. Germline CDR1 MNHEY, CDR2 SVGAGI. DNA for the CDR3: TGTGCCAGCAGTTACTCGATGGGGTCTACTAACACTGAAGCTTTCTTT. Its protein is CASSYSMGSTNTEAFF.

J is TRBJ1-2 and V is TRBV6-5, with 8 bases lining up with TRBD1. The CDR3 loop spans 14 amino acids. The germline CDR1 and CDR2 sequences are MNHEY and SVGAGI. J lost 8 bases, V lost 2 bases, and 7 bases had no gene match. The CDR3 here is CASSYDGQGLGYTF. The CDR3 nucleotides are TGTGCCAGCAGTTACGACGGACAGGGATTAGGCTACACCTTC.

This clonotype was found a few times. The chain recombines TRBV5-1 with TRBJ2-2; the D gene is possibly TRBD2 (5 bases). V lost 0 bases to trimming and J lost 4 bases, with 10 bases between them. Germline CDR1 SGHRS, CDR2 YFSETQ. The CDR3 consists of 15 residues. The CDR3 here is CASSLAGSPTGELFF. Here the CDR3 DNA reads TGCGCCAGCAGCTTGGCGGGGTCACCCACCGGGGAGCTGTTTTTT.

This clonotype was detected a few times. The rearrangement links TRBV25-1 to TRBJ1-1, with D tentatively TRBD1 (6 bases). Germline V gives CDR1 MGHDK, CDR2 SYGVNS. This CDR3 comprises 12 residues. With 6 bases removed from V and 4 bases from J, the gap between germline ends came to 9 bases. CDR3 in DNA: TGTGCCAGCAGCGGACAGATCACTGAAGCTTTCTTT. It codes for CASSGQITEAFF.

The chain combines TRBV18 with TRBJ2-7; D is unclear. The V end was cut by 4 bases, the J end by 3 bases, with 10 bases between. In germline, CDR1 is KGHSH, CDR2 LQKENI. The CDR3 consists of 13 residues. The CDR3 sequence is CASSRQQSYEQYF. In nucleotides, the CDR3 is TGTGCCAGCTCACGACAACAGAGCTACGAGCAGTACTTC.

The table lists this clonotype with many counts. This sequence joins TRBV5-6 and TRBJ2-5; 9 nucleotides align to TRBD2. J lost 7 bases, V lost 4 bases, and 5 bases had no gene match. CDR1 and CDR2 from the germline V gene are SGHDT and YYEEEE. The CDR3 runs to 13 residues. The DNA for the CDR3 is TGTGCCAGCAGCCTTGCGACTAGCGGGACCCAGTACTTC. Its protein product is CASSLATSGTQYF.

This clonotype has only a few counts. The chain's CDR3 is CASSQPRAGPGEDTQYF. The CDR3 bases are TGCGCCAGCAGCCAACCAAGAGCGGGGCCGGGGGAAGATACGCAGTATTTT. The gene calls are TRBV4-1 and TRBJ2-3, with 7 bases lining up with TRBD2. V was clipped by 2 bases and J by 5 bases; unmatched bases: 13. Germline CDR1 and CDR2: MGHRA and YSYEKL. The CDR3 is 17 amino acids.

Details on this clonotype: One end of the junction does not line up with germline, which may come from a read error. The chain uses TRBV2 and TRBJ2-5, with 11 bases that match TRBD2. The V gene's germline CDR1 is SNHLY and CDR2 FYNNEI. CDR3 size: 15 residues. The CDR3 loop is CASSPGLAGQGTQYF. DNA for the CDR3: TGTGCCAGCAGTCCCGGACTAGCGGGCCAAGGGACCCAGTACTTC.

This clonotype has just a few counts. The V call is TRBV7-2, the J call TRBJ1-3; D is ambiguous. Looked up from germline, CDR1 is SGHTA and CDR2 is FQGNSA. Deletions cut 7 bases from V and 0 bases from J, with 7 bases between. CDR3 size: 13 residues. CDR3 loop: CASMAFSGNTIYF. The CDR3 DNA reads TGTGCCAGCATGGCATTCTCTGGAAACACCATATATTTT.

This clonotype was seen repeatedly, ten times or more. The CDR3 region is CASSFQTSELQTQYF. The CDR3 DNA follows: TGTGCCAGCAGCTTCCAGACTAGCGAGTTACAGACCCAGTACTTC. The V gene is TRBV7-9, the J gene TRBJ2-5; 8 bases map to TRBD2. Trimming removed 3 bases from V and 6 bases from J; junction bases left unmatched: 9. The CDR3 contains 15 residues. Germline assignment: CDR1 SEHNR and CDR2 FQNEAQ (reference sequence).

This chain links TRBV11-2 with TRBJ2-7; D gene unclear. The CDR3 runs 11 residues. Germline V gene sequence: CDR1 SGHAT, CDR2 FQNNGV. The V gene lost 1 base and the J gene lost 7 bases, with 5 bases spanning the gap. Written as DNA, the CDR3 is TGTGCCAGCAGCTTAGTGGGAGAGCAGTACTTC. Translated, it gives CASSLVGEQYF.

The J gene is TRBJ2-7, the V gene TRBV4-1; 9 bases are a match to TRBD2. The germline CDR1 and CDR2 sequences are MGHRA and YSYEKL. CDR3 size: 15 residues. Losses at the gene ends were 0 bases for V and 5 bases for J; bases not matched to a gene: 5. CDR3 loop: CASSQDPRLADEQYV. CDR3 coding DNA: TGCGCCAGCAGCCAAGATCCAAGACTAGCGGACGAGCAGTACGTC.

The chain employs TRBV7-9 and TRBJ2-7, with D possibly TRBD2 on 7 matching bases. Germline V CDR1 and CDR2: SEHNR, FQNEAQ (reference sequence). The CDR3 totals 14 residues. Trimming took off 3 bases at V and 0 bases at J, with 9 bases between the two ends. CDR3: CASSFGGPSYEQYF. The CDR3 DNA reads TGTGCCAGCAGCTTCGGGGGGCCCTCCTACGAGCAGTACTTC.

The chain links TRBV5-1 to TRBJ2-1, with D unresolved. V was cut by 2 bases and J by 9 bases, with 6 bases left in between. Germline assignment: CDR1 SGHRS and CDR2 YFSETQ. This CDR3 comprises 11 residues. The CDR3 region is CASSLESEQFF. CDR3 in DNA: TGCGCCAGCAGCTTAGAGTCTGAGCAGTTCTTC.

This clonotype was seen a few times. CDR3 residues: CASGQVKGYTF. Here the CDR3 DNA reads TGTGCCAGCGGACAGGTGAAAGGCTACACCTTC. V and J are TRBV12-3 or TRBV12-4 and TRBJ1-2, with 7 positions matching TRBD1. With 8 bases clipped from V and 8 bases from J, the junction kept 5 bases outside the gene matches. This CDR3 spans 11 amino acids.

This clonotype has only a few counts. The gene calls are TRBV6-6 and TRBJ1-1, with 7 positions matching TRBD1. The V gene's germline CDR1 is MNHNY and CDR2 SVGAGI (reference sequence). CDR3 length: 16 residues. J lost 1 base, V lost 2 bases, and 7 bases had no gene match. CDR3 amino acids: CASSYGITGANTEAFF. DNA for the CDR3: TGTGCCAGCAGTTACGGGATTACAGGGGCGAACACTGAAGCTTTCTTT.

The chain couples TRBV12-3 or TRBV12-4 to TRBJ1-3, with D uncertain. The CDR3 extends over 16 amino acids. Trimming pared 2 bases from V and 3 bases from J, leaving 14 bases between. Here the CDR3 DNA reads TGTGCCAGCAGTTTAATGTCGGCTGGTATTGGAAACACCATATATTTT. Translated, it gives CASSLMSAGIGNTIYF.

The chain links TRBV29-1 to TRBJ2-3; D gene unclear. The germline V gene has CDR1 SQVTM and CDR2 ANQGSEA. The CDR3 sequence is 13 residues long. With 4 bases removed from V and 1 base from J, the gap between germline ends came to 9 bases. Here the CDR3 reads CSVGRSGTDTQYF. The CDR3 DNA reads as TGCAGCGTTGGCAGAAGCGGCACAGATACGCAGTATTTT.

This clonotype has more than one count but fewer than ten. CDR3: CASSYRPGEPGQFF. CDR3 bases: TGTGCCAGCAGTTACCGTCCGGGAGAACCCGGGCAGTTCTTC. V gene TRBV6-2 or TRBV6-3 combines with J gene TRBJ2-1, with D tentatively TRBD2 (6 bases). CDR1 and CDR2 (germline): MNHEY, SVGEGT. Trimming stripped 2 bases from V and 12 bases from J, with 17 bases between. The CDR3 sequence is 14 residues long.